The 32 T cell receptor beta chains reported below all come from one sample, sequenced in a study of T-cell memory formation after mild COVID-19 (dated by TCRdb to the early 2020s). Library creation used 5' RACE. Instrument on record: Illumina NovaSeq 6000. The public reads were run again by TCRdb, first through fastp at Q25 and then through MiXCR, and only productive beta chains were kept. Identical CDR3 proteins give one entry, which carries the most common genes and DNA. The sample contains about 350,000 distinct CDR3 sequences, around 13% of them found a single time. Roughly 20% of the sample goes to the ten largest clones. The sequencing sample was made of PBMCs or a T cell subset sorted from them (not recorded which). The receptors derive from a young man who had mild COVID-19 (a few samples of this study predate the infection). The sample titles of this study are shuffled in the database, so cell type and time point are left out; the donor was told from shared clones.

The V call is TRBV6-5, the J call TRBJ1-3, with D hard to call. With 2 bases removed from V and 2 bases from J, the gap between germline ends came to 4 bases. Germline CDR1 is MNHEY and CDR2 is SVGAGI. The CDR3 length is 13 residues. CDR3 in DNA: TGTGCCAGCAGTTACGGGCCTGGAAACACCATATATTTT. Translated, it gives CASSYGPGNTIYF.

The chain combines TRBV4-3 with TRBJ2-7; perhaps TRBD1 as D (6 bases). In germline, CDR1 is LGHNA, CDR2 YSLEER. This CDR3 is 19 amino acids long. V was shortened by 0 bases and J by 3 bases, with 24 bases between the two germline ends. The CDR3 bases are TGCGCCAGCAGCCAAGATTGGGCAGGGGATCGCCGCTTAATCTACGAGCAGTACTTC. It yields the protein CASSQDWAGDRRLIYEQYF.

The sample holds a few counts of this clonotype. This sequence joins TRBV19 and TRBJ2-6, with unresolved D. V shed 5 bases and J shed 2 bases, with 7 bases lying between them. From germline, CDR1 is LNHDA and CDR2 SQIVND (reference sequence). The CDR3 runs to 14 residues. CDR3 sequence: CASSVRAGANVLTF. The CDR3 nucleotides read TGTGCCAGTAGTGTACGGGCTGGGGCCAACGTCCTGACTTTC.

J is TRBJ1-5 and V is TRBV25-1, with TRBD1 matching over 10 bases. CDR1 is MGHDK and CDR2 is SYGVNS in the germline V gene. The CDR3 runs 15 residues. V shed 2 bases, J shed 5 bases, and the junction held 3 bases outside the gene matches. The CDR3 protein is CASSEIGTGDQPQHF. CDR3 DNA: TGTGCCAGCAGTGAAATAGGGACAGGGGATCAGCCCCAGCATTTT. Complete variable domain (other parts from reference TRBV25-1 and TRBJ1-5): EADIYQTPRYLVIGTGKKITLECSQTMGHDKMYWYQQDPGMELHLIHYSYGVNSTEKGDLSSESTVSRIRTEHFPLTLESARPSHTSQYLCASSEIGTGDQPQHFGDGTRLSIL.

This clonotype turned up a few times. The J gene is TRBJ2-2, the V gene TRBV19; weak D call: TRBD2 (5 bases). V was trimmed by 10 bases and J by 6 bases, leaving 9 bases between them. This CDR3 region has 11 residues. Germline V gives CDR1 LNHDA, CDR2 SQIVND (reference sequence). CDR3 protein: CATAGPGELFF. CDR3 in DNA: TGTGCCACCGCGGGTCCCGGGGAGCTGTTTTTT.

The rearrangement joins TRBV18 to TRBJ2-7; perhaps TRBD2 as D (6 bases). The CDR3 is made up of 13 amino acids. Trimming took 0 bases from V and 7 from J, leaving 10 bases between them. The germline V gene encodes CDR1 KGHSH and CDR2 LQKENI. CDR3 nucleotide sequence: TGTGCCAGCTCACCACCGGGGGGAGGTGAGCAGTACTTC. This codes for CASSPPGGGEQYF.

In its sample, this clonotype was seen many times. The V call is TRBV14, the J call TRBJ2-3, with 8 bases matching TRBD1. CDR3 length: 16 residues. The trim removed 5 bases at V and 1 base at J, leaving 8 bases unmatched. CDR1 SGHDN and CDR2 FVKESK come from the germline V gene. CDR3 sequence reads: CASSDRQGTGTDTQYF. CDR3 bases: TGTGCCAGCAGCGACCGACAGGGGACGGGCACAGATACGCAGTATTTT.

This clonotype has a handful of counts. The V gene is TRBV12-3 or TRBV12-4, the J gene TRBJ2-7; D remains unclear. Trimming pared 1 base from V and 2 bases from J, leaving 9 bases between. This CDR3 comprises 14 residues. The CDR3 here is CASSLVDLAYEQYF. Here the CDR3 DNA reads TGTGCCAGCAGTTTAGTAGACCTGGCCTACGAGCAGTACTTC.

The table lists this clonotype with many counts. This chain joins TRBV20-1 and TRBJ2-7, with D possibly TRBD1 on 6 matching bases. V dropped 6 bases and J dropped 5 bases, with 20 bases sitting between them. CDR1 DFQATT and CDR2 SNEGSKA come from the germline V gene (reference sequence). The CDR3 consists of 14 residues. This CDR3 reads CSAPNRDGADEQYF. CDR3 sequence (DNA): TGCAGTGCCCCCAACAGGGACGGTGCCGACGAGCAGTACTTC.

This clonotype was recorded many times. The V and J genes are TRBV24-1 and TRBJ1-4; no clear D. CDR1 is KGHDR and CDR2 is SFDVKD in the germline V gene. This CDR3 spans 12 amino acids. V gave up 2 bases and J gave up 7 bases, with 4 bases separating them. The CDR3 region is CATSDSREKLFF. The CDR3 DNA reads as TGTGCCACCAGTGATTCACGTGAAAAACTGTTTTTT.

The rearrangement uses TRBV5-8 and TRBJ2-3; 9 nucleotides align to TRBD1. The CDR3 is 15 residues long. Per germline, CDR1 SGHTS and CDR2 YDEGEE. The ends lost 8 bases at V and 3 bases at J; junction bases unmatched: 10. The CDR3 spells CASFLGTGPTDTQYF. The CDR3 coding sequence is TGTGCCAGTTTTCTCGGGACAGGGCCAACAGATACGCAGTATTTT.

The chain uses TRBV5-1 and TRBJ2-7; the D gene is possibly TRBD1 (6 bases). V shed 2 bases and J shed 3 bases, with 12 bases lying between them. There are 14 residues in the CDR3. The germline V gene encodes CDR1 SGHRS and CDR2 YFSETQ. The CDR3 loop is CASSLQGLGYEQYF. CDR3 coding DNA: TGCGCCAGCAGCTTACAGGGTCTAGGCTACGAGCAGTACTTC.

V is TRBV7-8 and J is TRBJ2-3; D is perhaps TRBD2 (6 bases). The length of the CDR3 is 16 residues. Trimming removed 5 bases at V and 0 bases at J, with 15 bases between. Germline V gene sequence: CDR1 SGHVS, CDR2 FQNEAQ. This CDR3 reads CASSGGWLLSTDTQYF. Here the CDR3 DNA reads TGTGCCAGCAGCGGGGGGTGGTTGCTAAGCACAGATACGCAGTATTTT.

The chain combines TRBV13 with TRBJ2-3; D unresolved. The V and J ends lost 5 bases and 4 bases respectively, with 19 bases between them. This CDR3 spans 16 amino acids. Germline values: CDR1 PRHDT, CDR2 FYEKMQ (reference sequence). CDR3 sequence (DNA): TGTGCCAGCAGCCACTCGGGCCTCGGGTTCCCAGATACGCAGTATTTT. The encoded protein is CASSHSGLGFPDTQYF.

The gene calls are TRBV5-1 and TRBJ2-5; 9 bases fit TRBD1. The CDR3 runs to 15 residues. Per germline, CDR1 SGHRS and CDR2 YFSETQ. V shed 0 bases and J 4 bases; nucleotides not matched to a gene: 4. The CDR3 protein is CASSLAGQGGETQYF. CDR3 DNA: TGCGCCAGCAGCTTGGCGGGACAGGGCGGAGAGACCCAGTACTTC.

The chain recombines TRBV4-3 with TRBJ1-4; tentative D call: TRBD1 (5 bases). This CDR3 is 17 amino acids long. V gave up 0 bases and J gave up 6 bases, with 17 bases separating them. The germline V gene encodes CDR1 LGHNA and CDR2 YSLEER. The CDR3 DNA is TGCGCCAGCAGCCAAGATGTGCCAGGTACCAGGGATGAAAAACTGTTTTTT. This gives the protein CASSQDVPGTRDEKLFF.

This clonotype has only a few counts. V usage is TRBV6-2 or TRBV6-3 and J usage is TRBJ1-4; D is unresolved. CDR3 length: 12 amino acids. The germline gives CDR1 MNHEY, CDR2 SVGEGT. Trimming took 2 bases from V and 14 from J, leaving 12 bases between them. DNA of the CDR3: TGTGCCAGCAGTTACCAGGCGGTTTGGCTGTTTTTT. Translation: CASSYQAVWLFF.

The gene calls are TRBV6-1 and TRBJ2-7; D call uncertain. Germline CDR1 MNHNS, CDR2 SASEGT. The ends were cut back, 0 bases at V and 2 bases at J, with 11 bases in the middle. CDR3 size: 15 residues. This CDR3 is CASSEASNRAYEQYF. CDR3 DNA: TGTGCCAGCAGTGAAGCGTCGAACAGAGCCTACGAGCAGTACTTC.

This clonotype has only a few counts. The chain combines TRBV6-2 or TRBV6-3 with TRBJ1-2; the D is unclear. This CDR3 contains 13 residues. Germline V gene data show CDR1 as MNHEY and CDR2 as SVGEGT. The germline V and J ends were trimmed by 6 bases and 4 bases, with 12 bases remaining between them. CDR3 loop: CASSGLAGYGYTF. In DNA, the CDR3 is TGTGCCAGCAGCGGACTGGCGGGCTATGGCTACACCTTC.

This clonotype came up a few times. The DNA of the CDR3 is TGCAGTGCTAGGGGGGGGGCTAGCGACCCCTACGAGCAGTACTTC. Protein: CSARGGASDPYEQYF. This sequence joins TRBV20-1 and TRBJ2-7; possible D gene TRBD2, 7 bases. The CDR3 runs to 15 residues. Germline V gives CDR1 DFQATT, CDR2 SNEGSKA (reference sequence). The V end lost 3 bases, the J end lost 2 bases, and 17 bases lay between the germline ends.

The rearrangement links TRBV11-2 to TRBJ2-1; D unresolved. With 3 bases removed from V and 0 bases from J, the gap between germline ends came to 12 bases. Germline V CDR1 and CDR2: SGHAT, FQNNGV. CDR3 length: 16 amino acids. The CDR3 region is CASSLSLELSYNEQFF. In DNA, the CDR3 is TGTGCCAGCAGCTTGTCACTCGAACTCTCCTACAATGAGCAGTTCTTC.

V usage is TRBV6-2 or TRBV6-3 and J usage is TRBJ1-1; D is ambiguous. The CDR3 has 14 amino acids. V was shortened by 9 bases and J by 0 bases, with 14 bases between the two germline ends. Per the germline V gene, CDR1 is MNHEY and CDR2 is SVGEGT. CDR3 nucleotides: TGTGCCAGTAATCGTGTGTATGTGAACACTGAAGCTTTCTTT. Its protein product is CASNRVYVNTEAFF.

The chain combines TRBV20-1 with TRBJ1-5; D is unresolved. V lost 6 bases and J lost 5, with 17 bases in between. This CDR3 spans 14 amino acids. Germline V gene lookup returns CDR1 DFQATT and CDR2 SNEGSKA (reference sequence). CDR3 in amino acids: CSADPPGRDQPQHF. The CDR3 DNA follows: TGCAGTGCGGACCCCCCCGGAAGGGATCAGCCCCAGCATTTT.

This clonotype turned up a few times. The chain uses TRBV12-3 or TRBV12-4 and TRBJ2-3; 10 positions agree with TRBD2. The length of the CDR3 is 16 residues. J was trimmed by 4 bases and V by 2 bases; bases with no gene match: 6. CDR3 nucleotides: TGTGCCAGCAGTTTAAGTATAGCGGGGGGTGCAGATACGCAGTATTTT. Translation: CASSLSIAGGADTQYF.

CDR3 nucleotide sequence: TGTGCCAGCAGTAAGAGGGCGACAGGGGGAGGAGAAGCTTTCTTT. Its protein is CASSKRATGGGEAFF. The chain recombines TRBV6-5 with TRBJ1-1, with 9 bases identical to TRBD1. V shed 5 bases, J shed 8 bases, and the junction held 12 bases outside the gene matches. The CDR3 loop spans 15 amino acids. The germline V gene encodes CDR1 MNHEY and CDR2 SVGAGI.

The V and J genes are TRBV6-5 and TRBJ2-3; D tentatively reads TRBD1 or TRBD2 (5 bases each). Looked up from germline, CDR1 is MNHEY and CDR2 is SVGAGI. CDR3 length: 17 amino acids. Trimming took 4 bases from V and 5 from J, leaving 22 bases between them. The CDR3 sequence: CASSFLTARGRIDTQYF. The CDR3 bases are TGTGCCAGCAGTTTCCTGACAGCTCGGGGCCGGATAGATACGCAGTATTTT.

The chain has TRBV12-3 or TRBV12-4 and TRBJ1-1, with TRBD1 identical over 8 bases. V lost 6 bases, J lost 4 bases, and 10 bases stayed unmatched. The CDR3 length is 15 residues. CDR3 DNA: TGTGCCAGCAGGCGACAGGGGTCGTCGGTCACTGAAGCTTTCTTT. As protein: CASRRQGSSVTEAFF.

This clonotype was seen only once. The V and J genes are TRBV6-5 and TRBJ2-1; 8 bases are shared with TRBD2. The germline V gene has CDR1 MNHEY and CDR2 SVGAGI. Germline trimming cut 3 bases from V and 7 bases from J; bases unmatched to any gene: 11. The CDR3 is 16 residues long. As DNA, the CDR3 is TGTGCCAGCAGTTATCCGGGACTAGGACCAGAAAATGAGCAGTTCTTC. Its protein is CASSYPGLGPENEQFF.

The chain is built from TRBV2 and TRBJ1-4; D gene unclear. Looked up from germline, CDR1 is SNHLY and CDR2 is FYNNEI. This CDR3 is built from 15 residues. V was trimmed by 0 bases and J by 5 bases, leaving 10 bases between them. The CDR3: CASSEAPDVNEKLFF. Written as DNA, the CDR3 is TGTGCCAGCAGTGAAGCGCCGGACGTAAATGAAAAACTGTTTTTT.

The CDR3 DNA sequence: TGCGCCAGCAGCCCATTCGCTACAAACACCGGGGAGCTGTTTTTT. Translating gives CASSPFATNTGELFF. The rearrangement links TRBV5-1 to TRBJ2-2; D not resolved. The CDR3 runs to 15 residues. From germline, CDR1 is SGHRS and CDR2 YFSETQ. V was trimmed by 4 bases and J by 2 bases, leaving 12 bases between them.

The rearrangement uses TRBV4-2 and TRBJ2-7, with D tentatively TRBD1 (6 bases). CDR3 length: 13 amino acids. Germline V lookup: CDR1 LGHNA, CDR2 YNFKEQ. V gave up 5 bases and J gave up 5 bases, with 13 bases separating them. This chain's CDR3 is CASSIQGRDEQYF. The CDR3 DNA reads TGTGCCAGCAGCATACAGGGTCGCGACGAGCAGTACTTC.

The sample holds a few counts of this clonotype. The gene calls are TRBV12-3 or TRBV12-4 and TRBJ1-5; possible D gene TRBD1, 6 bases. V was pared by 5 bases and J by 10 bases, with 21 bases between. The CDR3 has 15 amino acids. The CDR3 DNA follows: TGTGCCAGCAGTCCTGGGCCCAGCCAGGGGCTCCCCCAGCATTTT. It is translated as CASSPGPSQGLPQHF.